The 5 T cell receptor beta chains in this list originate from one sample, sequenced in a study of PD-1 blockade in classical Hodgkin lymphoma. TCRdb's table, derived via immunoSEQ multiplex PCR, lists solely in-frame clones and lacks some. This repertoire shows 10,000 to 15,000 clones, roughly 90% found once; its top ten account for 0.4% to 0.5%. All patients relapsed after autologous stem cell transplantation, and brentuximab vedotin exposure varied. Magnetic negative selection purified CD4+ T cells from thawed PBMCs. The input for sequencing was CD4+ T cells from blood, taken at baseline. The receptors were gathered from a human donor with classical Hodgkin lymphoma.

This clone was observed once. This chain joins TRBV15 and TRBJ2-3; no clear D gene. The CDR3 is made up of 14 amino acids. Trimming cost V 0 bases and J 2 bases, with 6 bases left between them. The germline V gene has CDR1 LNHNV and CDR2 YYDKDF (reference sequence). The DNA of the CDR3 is TGTGCCACCAGCAGAGATCAAGCCACAGATACGCAGTATTTT. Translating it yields CATSRDQATDTQYF.

The CDR3 region is CASSRGTGLTEAFF. In DNA, the CDR3 is TGCGCCAGCAGCCGAGGGACAGGGCTCACTGAAGCTTTCTTT. V is TRBV4-1 and J is TRBJ1-1; 9 bases agree with TRBD1. The germline gives CDR1 MGHRA, CDR2 YSYEKL. The CDR3 covers 14 residues. Losses at the gene ends were 4 bases for V and 4 bases for J; bases not matched to a gene: 4.

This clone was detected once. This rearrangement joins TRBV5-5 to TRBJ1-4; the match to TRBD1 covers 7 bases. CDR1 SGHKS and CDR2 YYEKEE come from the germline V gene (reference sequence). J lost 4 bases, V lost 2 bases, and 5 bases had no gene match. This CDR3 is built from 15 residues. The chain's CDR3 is CASSLSTGSNEKLFF. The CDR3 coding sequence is TGTGCCAGCAGCTTATCGACAGGGAGTAATGAAAAACTGTTTTTT.

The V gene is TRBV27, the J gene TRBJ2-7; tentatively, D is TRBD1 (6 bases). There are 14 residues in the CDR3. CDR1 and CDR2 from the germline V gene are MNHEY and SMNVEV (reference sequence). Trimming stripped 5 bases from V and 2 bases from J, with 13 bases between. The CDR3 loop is CASSPRDKAYEQYF. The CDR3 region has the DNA TGTGCCAGCAGTCCTAGGGACAAAGCCTACGAGCAGTACTTC.

CDR3 region: CAIAAGGRNEQYF. The CDR3 DNA is TGTGCCATTGCAGCGGGGGGGCGTAACGAGCAGTACTTC. The chain carries TRBV28 and TRBJ2-7, with 10 bases lining up with TRBD2. The trim removed 10 bases at V and 5 bases at J, leaving 8 bases unmatched. The V gene's germline CDR1 is MDHEN and CDR2 SYDVKM. The CDR3 totals 13 residues.